These 23 T cell receptor beta chains came from one sample sequenced in a study of metastatic and nonmetastatic thyroid tumors. TCRdb redid the clone calls on the PCR reads using MiXCR. The table has tens of thousands of clones, just under 15% seen once; the top ten hold approximately 3.5%. Patients were all untreated before their thyroid surgery. Sequenced input: blood. These receptors were taken from a female donor with papillary thyroid cancer or a benign thyroid nodule (not recorded which). Some clones in this sample may be carry-over from other donors' samples.

This clone was seen repeatedly, ten times or more. The chain carries TRBV2 and TRBJ2-5; no definite D call. The CDR3 loop spans 13 amino acids. Germline lookup yields CDR1 SNHLY and CDR2 FYNNEI. The V and J ends lost 7 bases and 1 base respectively, with 10 bases between them. DNA of the CDR3: TGTGCCAGCAAAAGGGAAACCCAAGAGACCCAGTACTTC. Translated, it gives CASKRETQETQYF.

There are many counts of this clone. The chain has TRBV25-1 and TRBJ2-3; TRBD2 matches 10 bases. The junction had 0 bases not matched to a gene; V was cut back by 2 bases and J by 1 base. The V gene's germline CDR1 is MGHDK and CDR2 SYGVNS. The CDR3 totals 15 residues. The CDR3 here is CASSESGRGTDTQYF. The CDR3 nucleotides read TGTGCCAGCAGTGAAAGCGGGAGGGGCACAGATACGCAGTATTTT.

Ten or more counts support this clone. The chain combines TRBV6-6 with TRBJ1-1; tentative D call: TRBD1 (6 bases). Per the germline V gene, CDR1 is MNHNY and CDR2 is SVGAGI (reference sequence). The CDR3 is made up of 14 amino acids. V was cut by 2 bases and J by 4 bases, with 11 bases left in between. CDR3 nucleotide sequence: TGTGCCAGCAGTTACCATACAGGGAGCACTGAAGCTTTCTTT. As protein: CASSYHTGSTEAFF.

The rearrangement links TRBV20-1 to TRBJ1-2; a weak D match, TRBD1 (6 bases). V was clipped by 8 bases and J by 5 bases, with 24 bases between them. The CDR3 spans 15 residues. Germline V gene lookup returns CDR1 DFQATT and CDR2 SNEGSKA (reference sequence). The CDR3 DNA sequence: TGCAGTCCCGGGCAGGGGCCCACCCTTGGGTATGGCTACACCTTC. Amino acid sequence: CSPGQGPTLGYGYTF.

This clone was observed once. Relative to the germline gene, one junction end is altered; a read error may explain this. This chain connects TRBV19 to TRBJ1-5; maybe TRBD1 (6 bases). Germline assignment: CDR1 LNHDA and CDR2 SQIVND (reference sequence). This CDR3 comprises 17 residues. CDR3 protein: CASSIDPTGAVNLPQHF. In DNA, the CDR3 is TGTGCCAGTAGTATAGACCCGACAGGAGCGGTCAATCTGCCCCAGCATTTT.

The sample holds many counts of this clone. The rearrangement uses TRBV4-3 and TRBJ2-5, with TRBD1 matching over 9 bases. The CDR3 sequence is 15 residues long. The V segment lost 3 bases and the J segment 5 bases; nucleotides outside the gene matches: 7. CDR1 and CDR2 (germline): LGHNA, YSLEER. The CDR3 coding sequence is TGCGCCAGCAGCCATGGAACAGGGGGCCCGGAGACCCAGTACTTC. The encoded protein is CASSHGTGGPETQYF.

This clone occurred many times. Without the conserved terminal phenylalanine or tryptophan, this CDR3 likely stems from a read error. It is unclear where the CDR3 begins or ends on the DNA, so no DNA is shown, and the CDR3 is as TCRdb lists it. The same CDR3 arises from other DNA sequences in this sample as well. V and J are TRBV9 and TRBJ2-6; the listed D gene, TRBD2, was not tested against the DNA. The CDR3 length is 10 residues, termini included. CDR1 and CDR2 from the germline V gene are SGDLS and YYNGEE. The chain's CDR3 is CASSDPSGKV.

This clone was recorded at least ten times. The chain links TRBV30 to TRBJ2-1; D ambiguous. The germline V and J ends were trimmed by 1 base and 6 bases, with 7 bases remaining between them. The length of the CDR3 is 12 residues. Germline lookup yields CDR1 GTSNPN and CDR2 SVGIG (reference sequence). CDR3 bases: TGTGCCTGGAGTGAGTGGGGCAATGAGCAGTTCTTC. This gives the protein CAWSEWGNEQFF.

The V call is TRBV20-1, the J call TRBJ2-2; tentative D call: TRBD1 (7 bases). The CDR3 totals 15 residues. Germline values: CDR1 DFQATT, CDR2 SNEGSKA (reference sequence). V lost 2 bases, J lost 6 bases, and 16 bases lay in between. The CDR3 DNA sequence: TGCAGTGCTAGAATACCCAGGGGGGATGCCGGGGAGCTGTTTTTT. Translating it yields CSARIPRGDAGELFF.

This clone was seen repeatedly, ten times or more. The CDR3 loop is CAWRGNLLNSEQYF. The CDR3 DNA follows: TGTGCCTGGAGGGGAAACTTACTGAATTCCGAGCAGTACTTC. This chain joins TRBV30 and TRBJ2-7, with no clear D. This CDR3 region has 14 residues. Germline-derived CDR1 and CDR2 are GTSNPN and SVGIG (reference sequence). V was shortened by 3 bases and J by 6 bases, with 18 bases between the two germline ends.

The chain links TRBV7-8 to TRBJ2-5, with D maybe TRBD2 (6 bases). The CDR3 is 18 residues long. Germline lookup yields CDR1 SGHVS and CDR2 FQNEAQ. V was trimmed by 7 bases and J by 4 bases, leaving 28 bases between them. CDR3 DNA sequence: TGTGCCAGCAACATCCCCTCGGTGGCTAGCGAGAGAGTAGAGACCCAGTACTTC. It specifies CASNIPSVASERVETQYF.

This clone was seen ten or more times. The chain uses TRBV27 and TRBJ1-1; D might be TRBD1 (5 bases). CDR3 size: 13 residues. Germline CDR1 reads MNHEY; CDR2 reads SMNVEV (reference sequence). V dropped 7 bases and J dropped 0 bases, with 9 bases sitting between them. The chain's CDR3 is CASTGRLNTEAFF. DNA for the CDR3: TGTGCCAGCACGGGACGTTTGAACACTGAAGCTTTCTTT.

The chain joins TRBV11-1 to TRBJ1-1; D may be TRBD1 (6 bases). CDR1 SGHAT and CDR2 FQDESV come from the germline V gene (reference sequence). Trimming took 5 bases from V and 5 from J, leaving 12 bases between them. The length of the CDR3 is 13 residues. CDR3 loop: CASSTTGETEAFF. The CDR3 coding sequence is TGTGCCAGCAGCACGACAGGAGAGACTGAAGCTTTCTTT. The full variable domain, rest sourced from reference TRBV11-1 and TRBJ1-1, is EAEVAQSPRYKITEKSQAVAFWCDPISGHATLYWYRQILGQGPELLVQFQDESVVDDSQLPKDRFSAERLKGVDSTLKIQPAELGDSAMYLCASSTTGETEAFFGQGTRLTVV.

By sample fraction, this clone is medium-sized. This chain connects TRBV6-1 to TRBJ2-7; 11 bases map to TRBD2. This CDR3 spans 16 amino acids. Germline V gives CDR1 MNHNS, CDR2 SASEGT. V was clipped by 6 bases and J by 2 bases; unmatched bases: 9. CDR3 DNA sequence: TGTGCCAGCAGCGCCGCAGGGACTAGCGGAACCTACGAGCAGTACTTC. Protein: CASSAAGTSGTYEQYF.

This clone was picked up many times. The chain uses TRBV11-3 and TRBJ2-3, with TRBD1 matching over 8 bases. Per the germline V gene, CDR1 is SGHNT and CDR2 is YENEEA. With 2 bases clipped from V and 10 bases from J, the junction kept 5 bases outside the gene matches. CDR3 length equals 13 residues. The CDR3 DNA reads as TGTGCCAGCAGCTTAATAGACAGGGGACCGCAGTATTTT. Its protein is CASSLIDRGPQYF. The full variable domain, rest sourced from reference TRBV11-3 and TRBJ2-3, is EAGVVQSPRYKIIEKKQPVAFWCNPISGHNTLYWYLQNLGQGPELLIRYENEEAVDDSQLPKDRFSAERLKGVDSTLKIQPAELGDSAVYLCASSLIDRGPQYFGPGTRLTVL.

Ten or more counts support this clone. V gene TRBV9 combines with J gene TRBJ2-1; D is undetermined. Germline V gene sequence: CDR1 SGDLS, CDR2 YYNGEE. The CDR3 covers 14 residues. V lost 0 bases and J lost 3, with 7 bases in between. The CDR3 loop reads CASSVDLGYNEQFF. The DNA of the CDR3 is TGTGCCAGCAGCGTAGATTTGGGCTACAATGAGCAGTTCTTC.

The chain is built from TRBV7-2 and TRBJ2-6; D gene uncertain. Per germline, CDR1 SGHTA and CDR2 FQGNSA. Deletions cut 1 base from V and 0 bases from J, with 4 bases between. This CDR3 is built from 15 residues. The CDR3 region has the DNA TGTGCCAGCAGCTTAGTTTTCTCTGGGGCCAACGTCCTGACTTTC. The encoded protein is CASSLVFSGANVLTF.

This clone was counted at least ten times. CDR3 residues: CSASFYRDSAFF. In DNA form, the CDR3 reads TGCAGTGCTAGCTTCTACAGGGACTCGGCTTTCTTT. The chain couples TRBV20-1 to TRBJ1-1, with D possibly TRBD1 on 6 matching bases. Germline CDR1 and CDR2: DFQATT and SNEGSKA (reference sequence). This CDR3 is 12 amino acids long. V dropped 3 bases and J dropped 11 bases, with 16 bases sitting between them.

This clone has at least ten counts. This chain links TRBV29-1 with TRBJ1-2; a weak D match, TRBD1 (5 bases). The CDR3 covers 12 residues. Trimming pared 3 bases from V and 4 bases from J, leaving 9 bases between. Germline CDR1 SQVTM, CDR2 ANQGSEA. DNA for the CDR3: TGCAGCGTTGAGGGACTGGGCTATGGCTACACCTTC. It is translated as CSVEGLGYGYTF.

This clone was picked up many times. The chain links TRBV19 to TRBJ1-6; a weak D match, TRBD1 (5 bases). The length of the CDR3 is 14 residues. Germline CDR1 reads LNHDA; CDR2 reads SQIVND (reference sequence). Trimming removed 9 bases from V and 8 bases from J, with 17 bases in between. The CDR3 DNA follows: TGTGCCAGCGGGCAGGGAGGTCCGCATTCACCCCTCCACTTT. Protein: CASGQGGPHSPLHF. Using reference TRBV19 and TRBJ1-6 for the parts outside the CDR3, the full variable domain is DGGITQSPKYLFRKEGQNVTLSCEQNLNHDAMYWYRQDPGQGLRLIYYSQIVNDFQKGDIAEGYSVSREKKESFPLTVTSAQKNPTAFYLCASGQGGPHSPLHFGNGTRLTVT.

The V call is TRBV30, the J call TRBJ1-2, with a possible D match to TRBD1 (6 bases). Trimming left V 5 bases short and J 5 bases short, with 18 bases between. The CDR3 extends over 14 amino acids. From germline, CDR1 is GTSNPN and CDR2 SVGIG (reference sequence). CDR3: CAWDGQMGFYGYTF. DNA of the CDR3: TGTGCCTGGGATGGACAGATGGGGTTTTATGGCTACACCTTC.

This clone was observed many times. This chain links TRBV2 with TRBJ2-2; TRBD2 is a possible D gene (5 bases). V was cut by 7 bases and J by 7 bases, with 16 bases left in between. CDR3 size: 14 residues. The germline V gene has CDR1 SNHLY and CDR2 FYNNEI. The CDR3 DNA follows: TGTGCCAGCAAGTCCAGACGGGATGTCGGGGAGCTGTTTTTT. This translates into CASKSRRDVGELFF.

This clone appeared many times. J is TRBJ1-3 and V is TRBV3-1; D might be TRBD1 (5 bases). V was pared by 4 bases and J by 2 bases, with 6 bases between. There are 13 residues in the CDR3. CDR1 LGHDT and CDR2 YNNKEL come from the germline V gene (reference sequence). CDR3 DNA: TGTGCCAGCAGCCCAGGGCCTGGAAACACCATATATTTT. As protein: CASSPGPGNTIYF.